Listed below are T cell receptor beta chains from one sample, sequenced in a study of T cells in Graves' hyperthyroidism and ophthalmopathy. TCRdb called the multiplex PCR reads again in MiXCR, with one record for every CDR3 protein. The sample lists 600,000 to 700,000 distinct CDR3 sequences, approximately 42% seen once, with approximately 7.2% in the top ten. The specimen sequenced was peripheral blood or thyroid tissue (not recorded which). Every receptor here comes from an adult man with Graves' disease, either hyperthyroidism or ophthalmopathy (not recorded which). Both conserved end residues are part of each CDR3. D genes are given only for firm matches. Expanded clones are given a class, and other clones once, few, many or no size at all.

CDR3 protein	CDR3 DNA	D gene	V gene	J gene	clone size
CASSVGGRTEAFF	TGTGCCAGCAGCGTAGGAGGGAGGACTGAAGCTTTCTTT	NA	TRBV9	TRBJ1-1	many
CSASRTGDVYGYTF	TGCAGTGCTAGCAGGACAGGGGATGTCTATGGCTACACCTTC	TRBD1	TRBV20-1	TRBJ1-2	NA
CTSSQITGPVVPLHF	TGCACCAGCAGCCAAATAACGGGACCGGTAGTCCCCCTCCACTTT	NA	TRBV4-1	TRBJ1-6	NA
CSVEANDRGINEQYF	TGCAGCGTTGAAGCTAACGACAGGGGGATCAACGAGCAGTACTTC	TRBD1	TRBV29-1	TRBJ2-7	many
CATSIQGDVAEAFF	TGTGCCACCAGCATTCAAGGGGATGTAGCTGAAGCTTTCTTT	NA	TRBV15	TRBJ1-1	many
CASSWTGGEVAEAFF	TGCGCCAGCAGCTGGACAGGGGGCGAAGTGGCTGAAGCTTTCTTT	TRBD1	TRBV7-9	TRBJ1-1	NA
CASSQVRTGIGYTF	TGTGCCAGCAGCCAAGTCAGGACAGGGATTGGCTACACCTTC	TRBD1	TRBV14	TRBJ1-2	many
CASSVGGRTGRGTGELFF	TGTGCCAGCAGCGTAGGGGGGCGGACAGGAAGAGGCACCGGGGAGCTGTTTTTT	TRBD1	TRBV9	TRBJ2-2	NA
CASSSSDYRDFEQFF	TGTGCCAGCAGCTCTTCGGACTACCGGGATTTTGAGCAGTTCTTC	NA	TRBV11-1	TRBJ2-1	once
CASRTGPKIGELFF	TGTGCCAGTAGGACGGGCCCCAAAATAGGGGAGCTGTTTTTT	NA	TRBV19	TRBJ2-2	NA
CASSLRTTAEKLFF	TGTGCCAGCAGCCTTCGGACGACCGCTGAAAAACTGTTTTTT	NA	TRBV6-1	TRBJ1-4	NA
CASSESWGRGPLHF	TGCGCCAGCAGTGAGTCGTGGGGCAGGGGTCCCCTCCACTTT	NA	TRBV10-1	TRBJ1-6	many
CASSRGGQGIQPQHF	TGTGCCAGCAGTCGGGGGGGACAGGGGATTCAGCCCCAGCATTTT	TRBD1	TRBV12-3/TRBV12-4	TRBJ1-5	NA
CASSLASGSSYEQYF	TGTGCCAGCAGCTTAGCTAGCGGGAGCTCCTACGAGCAGTACTTC	TRBD2	TRBV5-1	TRBJ2-7	many
CASKIPGKEQYF	TGTGCCAGTAAAATCCCAGGGAAGGAGCAGTACTTC	NA	TRBV19	TRBJ2-7	NA
CATSDSGTGESYTF	TGTGCCACCAGTGATTCCGGGACAGGGGAGAGCTACACCTTC	TRBD1	TRBV24-1	TRBJ1-2	NA
CSASSGRALGETQYF	TGCAGTGCTTCGAGCGGGAGGGCCTTGGGAGAGACCCAGTACTTC	TRBD2	TRBV20-1	TRBJ2-5	few
CSVEFVGRRREQYF	TGCAGCGTTGAATTTGTAGGACGGCGACGCGAGCAGTACTTC	NA	TRBV29-1	TRBJ2-7	many
CASSLGRLTNEKLFF	TGTGCCAGCAGTTTGGGCCGTTTAACTAATGAAAAACTGTTTTTT	NA	TRBV12-3/TRBV12-4	TRBJ1-4	NA
CASSQGQRGYTF	TGTGCCAGCAGCCAGGGACAGCGAGGCTACACCTTC	TRBD1	TRBV14	TRBJ1-2	NA
CASSLSGPVLAYEQYF	TGTGCCAGCAGCTTATCGGGACCGGTGTTGGCCTACGAGCAGTACTTC	NA	TRBV7-9	TRBJ2-7	NA
CASSLSANSGNTIYF	TGTGCCAGCAGCTTGTCGGCGAACTCTGGAAACACCATATATTTT	NA	TRBV7-8	TRBJ1-3	NA
CASSLAGVLYEQYF	TGTGCCAGCAGTTTAGCGGGAGTTCTCTACGAGCAGTACTTC	NA	TRBV12-3/TRBV12-4	TRBJ2-7	NA
CASSLDGSPNTEAFF	TGTGCCAGCAGCCTGGACGGGTCCCCGAACACTGAGGCTTTCTTT	NA	TRBV7-2	TRBJ1-1	NA
CASSLVTGKNQPQHF	TGTGCCAGCAGCTTAGTGACAGGGAAGAATCAGCCCCAGCATTTT	TRBD1	TRBV7-8	TRBJ1-5	NA